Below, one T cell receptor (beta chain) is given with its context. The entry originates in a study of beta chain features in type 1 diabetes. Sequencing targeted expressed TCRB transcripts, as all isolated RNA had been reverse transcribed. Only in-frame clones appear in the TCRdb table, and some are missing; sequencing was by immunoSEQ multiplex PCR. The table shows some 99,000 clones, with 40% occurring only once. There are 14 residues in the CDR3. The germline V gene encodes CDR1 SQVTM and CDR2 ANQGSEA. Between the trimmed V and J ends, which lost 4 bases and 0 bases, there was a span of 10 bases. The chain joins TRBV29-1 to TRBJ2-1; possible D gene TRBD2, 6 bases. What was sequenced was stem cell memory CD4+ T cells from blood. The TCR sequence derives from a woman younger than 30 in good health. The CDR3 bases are TGCAGCGTTGGGGGACTGCTCTCCTACAATGAGCAGTTCTTC. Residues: CSVGGLLSYNEQFF.